This T cell receptor beta chain was retrieved from a study of T-cell reconstitution after alpha-beta-depleted transplantation in children. The CDR3 extends over 13 amino acids. With V trimmed by 6 bases and J by 5 bases, 7 bases remained unmatched. Germline CDR1 and CDR2: DFQATT and SNEGSKA (reference sequence). Preparation of the TCRbeta library involved a method that used unique molecular identifiers. TCRdb re-called the PCR reads through MiXCR, storing one row per CDR3 protein. In the table there are 900,000 or so distinct CDR3 sequences, 15% to 20% of which are singletons. This clonotype was detected a few times.

This TCR was recovered from a male patient aged 10 to 17 who had a stem cell transplant for acute lymphoblastic leukemia, so the T cells may come from the graft donor. The sample consisted of PBMCs, mostly from graft donor cells, taken 360 days after TCRalphabeta/CD19-depleted stem cell transplant. The rearrangement links TRBV20-1 to TRBJ2-5; 9 bases agree with TRBD1. The CDR3 coding sequence is TGCAGTGCGACCCGACAGGGGGGGGAGACCCAGTACTTC. It translates to CSATRQGGETQYF.